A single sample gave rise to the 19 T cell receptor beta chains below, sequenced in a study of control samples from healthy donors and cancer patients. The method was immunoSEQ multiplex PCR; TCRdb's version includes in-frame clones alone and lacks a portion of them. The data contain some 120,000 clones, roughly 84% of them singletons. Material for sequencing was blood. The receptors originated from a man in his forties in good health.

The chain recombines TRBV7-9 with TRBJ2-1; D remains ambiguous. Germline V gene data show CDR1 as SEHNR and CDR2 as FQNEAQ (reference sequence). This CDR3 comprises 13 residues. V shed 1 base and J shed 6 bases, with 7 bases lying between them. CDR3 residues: CASSLGAGNEQFF. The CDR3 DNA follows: TGTGCCAGCAGCTTAGGGGCTGGCAATGAGCAGTTCTTC.

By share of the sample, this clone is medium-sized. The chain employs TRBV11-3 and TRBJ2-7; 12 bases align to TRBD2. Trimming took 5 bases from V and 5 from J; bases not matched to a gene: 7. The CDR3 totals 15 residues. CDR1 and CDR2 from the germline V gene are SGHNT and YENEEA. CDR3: CASSILAGGPNEQYF. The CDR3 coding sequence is TGTGCCAGCAGCATACTAGCGGGGGGCCCCAACGAGCAGTACTTC.

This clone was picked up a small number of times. This CDR3 reads CASSTLRDQPQHF. In nucleotides, the CDR3 is TGTGCCAGCAGTACCCTCCGGGATCAGCCCCAGCATTTT. V is TRBV6-5 and J is TRBJ1-5; D is unclear. The length of the CDR3 is 13 residues. The V and J ends lost 5 bases and 5 bases respectively, with 10 bases between them. Per germline, CDR1 MNHEY and CDR2 SVGAGI.

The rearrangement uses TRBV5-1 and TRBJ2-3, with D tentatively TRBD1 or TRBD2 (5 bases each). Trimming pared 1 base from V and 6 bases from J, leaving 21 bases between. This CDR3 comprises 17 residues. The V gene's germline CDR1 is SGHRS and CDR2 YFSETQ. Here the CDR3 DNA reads TGCGCCAGCAGCTTGTTAGGCCGGGGCGGCCCCGGTGATACGCAGTATTTT. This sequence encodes CASSLLGRGGPGDTQYF.

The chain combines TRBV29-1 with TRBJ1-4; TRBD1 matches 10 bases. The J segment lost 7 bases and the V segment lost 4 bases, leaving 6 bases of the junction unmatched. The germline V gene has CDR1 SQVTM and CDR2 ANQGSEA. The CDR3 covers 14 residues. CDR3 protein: CSVVEDRGSEKLFF. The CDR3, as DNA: TGCAGCGTTGTGGAGGACAGGGGGAGTGAAAAACTGTTTTTT.

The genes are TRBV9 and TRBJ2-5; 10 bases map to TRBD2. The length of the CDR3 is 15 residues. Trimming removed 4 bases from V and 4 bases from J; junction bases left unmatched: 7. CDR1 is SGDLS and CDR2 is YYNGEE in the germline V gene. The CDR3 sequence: CASSTSGGDSETQYF. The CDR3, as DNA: TGTGCCAGCAGCACCAGCGGGGGGGACTCAGAGACCCAGTACTTC.

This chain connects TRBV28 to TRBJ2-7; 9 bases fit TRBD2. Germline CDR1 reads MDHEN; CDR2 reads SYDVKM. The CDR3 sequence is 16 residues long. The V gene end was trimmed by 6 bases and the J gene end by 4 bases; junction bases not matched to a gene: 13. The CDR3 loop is CASSLSGSGGIYEQYF. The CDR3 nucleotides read TGTGCCAGCAGCCTAAGTGGTAGCGGGGGAATTTACGAGCAGTACTTC.

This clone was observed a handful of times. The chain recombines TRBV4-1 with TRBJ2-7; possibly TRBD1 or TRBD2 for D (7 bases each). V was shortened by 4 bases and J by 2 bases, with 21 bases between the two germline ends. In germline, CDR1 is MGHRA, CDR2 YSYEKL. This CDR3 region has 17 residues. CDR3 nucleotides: TGCGCCAGCAGCCTCACCAGGGGGGGGACAAATACCTACGAGCAGTACTTC. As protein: CASSLTRGGTNTYEQYF.

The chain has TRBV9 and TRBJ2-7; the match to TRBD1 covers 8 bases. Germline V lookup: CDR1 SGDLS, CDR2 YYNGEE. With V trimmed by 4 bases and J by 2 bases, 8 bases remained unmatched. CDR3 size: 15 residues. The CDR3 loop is CASSPSPGQAYEQYF. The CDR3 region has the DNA TGTGCCAGCAGCCCCTCGCCGGGACAGGCCTACGAGCAGTACTTC.

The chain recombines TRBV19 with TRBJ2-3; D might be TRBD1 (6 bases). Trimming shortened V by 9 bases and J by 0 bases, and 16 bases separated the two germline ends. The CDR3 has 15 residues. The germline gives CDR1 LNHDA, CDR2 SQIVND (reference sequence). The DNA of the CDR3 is TGTGCCAGCACCAGGACAGCTAGCAGCACAGATACGCAGTATTTT. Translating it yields CASTRTASSTDTQYF.

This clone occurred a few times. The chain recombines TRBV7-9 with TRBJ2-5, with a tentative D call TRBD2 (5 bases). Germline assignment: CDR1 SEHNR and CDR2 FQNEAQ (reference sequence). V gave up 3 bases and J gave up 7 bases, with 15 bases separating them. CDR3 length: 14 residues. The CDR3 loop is CASSFRTHPGTQYF. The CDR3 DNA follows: TGTGCCAGCAGCTTTCGGACTCACCCTGGGACCCAGTACTTC.

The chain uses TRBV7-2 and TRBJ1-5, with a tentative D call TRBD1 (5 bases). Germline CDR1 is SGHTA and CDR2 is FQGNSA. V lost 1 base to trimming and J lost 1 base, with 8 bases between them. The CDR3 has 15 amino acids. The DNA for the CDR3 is TGTGCCAGCAGCTTAGTGAGGGACAGCAATCAGCCCCAGCATTTT. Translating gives CASSLVRDSNQPQHF.

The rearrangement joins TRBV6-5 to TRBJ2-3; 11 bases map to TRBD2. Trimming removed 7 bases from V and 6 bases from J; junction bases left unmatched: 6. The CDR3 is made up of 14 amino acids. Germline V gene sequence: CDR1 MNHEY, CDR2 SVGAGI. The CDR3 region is CASNSGGAFDTQYF. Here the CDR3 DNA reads TGTGCCAGCAATAGCGGGGGGGCCTTTGATACGCAGTATTTT.

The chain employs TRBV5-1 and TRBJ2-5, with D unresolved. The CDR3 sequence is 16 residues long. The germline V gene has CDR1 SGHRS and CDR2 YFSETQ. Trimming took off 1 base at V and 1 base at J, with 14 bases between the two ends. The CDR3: CASSLSGTQIQETQYF. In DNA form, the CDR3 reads TGCGCCAGCAGCTTGTCTGGTACCCAGATCCAAGAGACCCAGTACTTC.

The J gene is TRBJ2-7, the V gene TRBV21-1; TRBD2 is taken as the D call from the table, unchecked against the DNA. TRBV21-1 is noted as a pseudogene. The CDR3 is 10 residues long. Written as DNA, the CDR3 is TGTGCCAGCAGCAAATCGAGATCGAGCTTC. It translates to CASSKSRSSF.

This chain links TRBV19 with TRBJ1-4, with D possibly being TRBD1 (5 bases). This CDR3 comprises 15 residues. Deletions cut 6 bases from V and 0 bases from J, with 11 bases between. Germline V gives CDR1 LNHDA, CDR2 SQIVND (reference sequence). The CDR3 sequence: CASSRWTPTNEKLFF. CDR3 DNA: TGTGCCAGTAGCCGTTGGACACCAACTAATGAAAAACTGTTTTTT.

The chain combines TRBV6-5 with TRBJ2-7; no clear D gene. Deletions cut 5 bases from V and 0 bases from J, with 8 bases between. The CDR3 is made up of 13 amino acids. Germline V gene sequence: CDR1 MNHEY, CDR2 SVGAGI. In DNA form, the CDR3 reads TGTGCCAGCAGTAGGACGGTCTCCTACGAGCAGTACTTC. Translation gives CASSRTVSYEQYF.

The CDR3 DNA is TGCAGCGATAGGGGGCCAGGGGTGGTTGAGCAGTTCTTC. Translated: CSDRGPGVVEQFF. This chain uses TRBV29-1 with TRBJ2-1; 7 nucleotides match TRBD1. With 7 bases clipped from V and 9 bases from J, the junction kept 12 bases outside the gene matches. This CDR3 contains 13 residues. From germline, CDR1 is SQVTM and CDR2 ANQGSEA.

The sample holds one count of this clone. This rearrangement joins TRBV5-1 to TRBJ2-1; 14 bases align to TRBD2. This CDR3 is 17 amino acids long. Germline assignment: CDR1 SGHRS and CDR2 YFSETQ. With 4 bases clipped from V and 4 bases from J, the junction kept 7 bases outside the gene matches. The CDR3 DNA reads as TGCGCCAGCAGCCCGACTAGCGGGGGGGCAACATACAATGAGCAGTTCTTC. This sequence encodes CASSPTSGGATYNEQFF.